This paragraph covers one T cell receptor (beta chain) sequence. Its cognate antigen is unknown. The sample holds other DNA sequences that translate to the same CDR3. The stimulus was an HIV-1 Gag 15-mer peptide pool, 0.95 to 1 ug/peptide/mL. CD40L/CD69 double-negative CD45RO-high memory CD4+ T cells were collected. Adults with HIV-1 started suppressive ART while chronically infected. Sequencing used immunoSEQ version 4 in survey mode. The repertoire was sequenced with immunoSEQ multiplex PCR; TCRdb's copy has only in-frame clones and lacks some. Of 30,000 to 35,000 clones listed, around 82% were seen once; the top ten hold 18%. The V gene lost 6 bases and the J gene lost 5 bases, with 7 bases spanning the gap. This CDR3 contains 11 residues. The sample is drawn from a study of persistence of HIV-infected CD4 T cells. Study-level information: A median of 8 years of suppressive ART preceded sampling. Blood samples, up to 180 mL, came from multiple time points, except two leukapheresis donors sampled once.

The clonotype originates from an adult woman with HIV who was CMV-seropositive. V is TRBV12-3 or TRBV12-4 and J is TRBJ2-5; the D is unclear. The specimen comprised CD4+ T cells sorted from PBMCs after approximately 19-hour stimulation, sampled from a patient who received antiretroviral therapy. The CDR3 DNA reads TGTGCCAGCAGGAGAGGCGAGACCCAGTACTTC. Amino acid sequence: CASRRGETQYF.